This TCR beta chain was found in a study of cytomegalovirus exposure and HLA in healthy donors. This clone was seen a single time. TCRdb keeps only in-frame clones here, not all; method: immunoSEQ multiplex PCR. This sample yields some 100,000 clones, of which around 85% are seen a single time; less than 4.5% belongs to the top ten. V lost 0 bases and J lost 5; bases outside the gene matches: 15. The CDR3 extends over 20 amino acids. From germline, CDR1 is SGHTA and CDR2 FQGNSA. The clonotype originates from a man aged 18 to 35 in good health and CMV-seropositive. V gene TRBV7-2 combines with J gene TRBJ2-4; TRBD2 matches 11 bases. The source material was PBMCs. The CDR3 DNA is TGTGCCAGCAGCTTAGCGTGGGAGACTAGCGGGGTCGCTTTTGAAAACATTCAGTACTTC. Translating it yields CASSLAWETSGVAFENIQYF.